This T cell receptor (beta chain) was identified during a study of identical twins. The V and J ends lost 5 bases and 9 bases, in that order; junction bases with no gene match: 9. The CDR3 has 15 amino acids. Germline V CDR1 and CDR2: DFQATT, SNEGSKA (reference sequence). Study-level results: Conclusions were based on cross-sectional statistical analysis, without following the same donors. There was an excess of low generation probability in the out-of-frame alpha sequences that twins shared.

This clonotype was counted only a few times. Antigen specificity is unknown. TCRdb recomputed calls from the 5' RACE reads with MiXCR, one row per CDR3 protein. This sample has 1,800,000 or so distinct CDR3 sequences; under 35% occur once, and the top ten carry about 0.3%. This clonotype was sampled from a newborn girl in good health. The chain couples TRBV20-1 to TRBJ1-6; 11 positions match TRBD1. The specimen sequenced was cord blood. The CDR3 loop reads CSAPDRGRVFSPLHF. The CDR3 coding sequence is TGCAGTGCTCCGGACAGGGGGCGTGTTTTTTCACCCCTCCACTTT.